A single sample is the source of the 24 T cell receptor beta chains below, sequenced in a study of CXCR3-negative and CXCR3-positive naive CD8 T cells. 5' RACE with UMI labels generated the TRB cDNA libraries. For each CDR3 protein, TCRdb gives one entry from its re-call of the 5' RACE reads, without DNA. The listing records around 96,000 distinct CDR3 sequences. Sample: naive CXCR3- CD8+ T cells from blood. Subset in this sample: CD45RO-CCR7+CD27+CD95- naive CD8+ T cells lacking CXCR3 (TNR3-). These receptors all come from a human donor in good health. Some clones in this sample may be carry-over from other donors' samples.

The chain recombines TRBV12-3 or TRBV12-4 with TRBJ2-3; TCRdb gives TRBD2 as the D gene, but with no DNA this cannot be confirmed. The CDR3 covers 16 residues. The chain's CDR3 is CASSRLFARATDTQYF.

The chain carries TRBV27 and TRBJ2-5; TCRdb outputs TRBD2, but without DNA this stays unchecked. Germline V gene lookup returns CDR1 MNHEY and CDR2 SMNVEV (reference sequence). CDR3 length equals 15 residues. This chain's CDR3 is CASSLYGGSQETQYF.

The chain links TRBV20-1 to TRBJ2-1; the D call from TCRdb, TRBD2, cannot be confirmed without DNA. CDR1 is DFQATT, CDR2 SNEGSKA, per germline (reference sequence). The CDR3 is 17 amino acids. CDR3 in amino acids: CSAREEGLGGSVNEQFF.

The CDR3 here is CASSQDDTTLGAQYF. The V call is TRBV3-1, the J call TRBJ2-5; the D call from TCRdb, TRBD1, cannot be confirmed without DNA. From germline, CDR1 is LGHDT and CDR2 YNNKEL (reference sequence). The CDR3 length is 15 residues.

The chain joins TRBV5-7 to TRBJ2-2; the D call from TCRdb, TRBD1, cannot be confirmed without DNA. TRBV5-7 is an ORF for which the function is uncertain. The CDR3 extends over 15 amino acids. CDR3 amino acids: CASSLVGQSTGELFF.

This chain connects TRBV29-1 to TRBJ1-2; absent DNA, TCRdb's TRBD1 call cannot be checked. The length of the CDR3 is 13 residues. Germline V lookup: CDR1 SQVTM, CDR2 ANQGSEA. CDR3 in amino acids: CSVEEGRGYGYTF.

CDR3 protein: CSVEGGGLSYEQYF. The J gene is TRBJ2-7, the V gene TRBV29-1; TCRdb indicates TRBD2, and absent DNA this call remains unverified. Germline V gene lookup returns CDR1 SQVTM and CDR2 ANQGSEA. This CDR3 is 14 amino acids long.

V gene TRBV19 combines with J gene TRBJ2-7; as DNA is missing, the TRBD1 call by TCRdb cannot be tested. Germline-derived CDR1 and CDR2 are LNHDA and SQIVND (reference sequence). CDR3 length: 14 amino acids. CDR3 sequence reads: CASSWGQGPYEQYF.

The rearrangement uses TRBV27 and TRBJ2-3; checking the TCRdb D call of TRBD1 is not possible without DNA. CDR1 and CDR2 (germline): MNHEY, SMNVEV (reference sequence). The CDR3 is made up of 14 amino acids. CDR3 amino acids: CASSSGSWGDTQYF.

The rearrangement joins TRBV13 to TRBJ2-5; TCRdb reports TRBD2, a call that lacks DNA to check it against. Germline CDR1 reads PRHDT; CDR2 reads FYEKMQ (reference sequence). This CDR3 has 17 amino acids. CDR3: CASSPERTSGREETQYF.

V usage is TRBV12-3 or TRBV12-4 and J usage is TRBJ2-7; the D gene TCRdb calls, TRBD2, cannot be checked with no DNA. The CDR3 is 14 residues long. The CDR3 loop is CASILHPGAGEQYF.

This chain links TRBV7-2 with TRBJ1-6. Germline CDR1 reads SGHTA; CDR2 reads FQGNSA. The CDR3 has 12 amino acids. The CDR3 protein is CASSSLGSPLHF.

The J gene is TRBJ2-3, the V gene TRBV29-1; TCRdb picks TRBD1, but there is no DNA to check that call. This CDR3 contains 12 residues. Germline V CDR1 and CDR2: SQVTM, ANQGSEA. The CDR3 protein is CSAKAGGVAQYF.

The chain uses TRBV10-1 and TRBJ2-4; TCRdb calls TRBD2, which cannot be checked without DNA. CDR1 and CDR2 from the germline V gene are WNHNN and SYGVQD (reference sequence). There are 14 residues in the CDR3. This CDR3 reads CASTTGGGENIQYF.

This CDR3 reads CSAGGTDVSYEQYF. The J gene is TRBJ2-7, the V gene TRBV20-1. Germline V lookup: CDR1 DFQATT, CDR2 SNEGSKA (reference sequence). This CDR3 is built from 14 residues.

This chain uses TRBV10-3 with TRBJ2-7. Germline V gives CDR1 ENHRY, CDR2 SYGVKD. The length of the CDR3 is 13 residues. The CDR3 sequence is CAISQGGPYEQYF.

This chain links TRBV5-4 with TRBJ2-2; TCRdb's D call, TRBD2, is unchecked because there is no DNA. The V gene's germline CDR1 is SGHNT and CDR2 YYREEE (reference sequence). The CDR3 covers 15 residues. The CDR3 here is CASSLTGWGTGELFF. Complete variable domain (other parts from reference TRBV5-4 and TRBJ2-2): ETGVTQSPTHLIKTRGQQVTLRCSSQSGHNTVSWYQQALGQGPQFIFQYYREEENGRGNFPPRFSGLQFPNYSSELNVNALELDDSALYLCASSLTGWGTGELFFGEGSRLTVL.

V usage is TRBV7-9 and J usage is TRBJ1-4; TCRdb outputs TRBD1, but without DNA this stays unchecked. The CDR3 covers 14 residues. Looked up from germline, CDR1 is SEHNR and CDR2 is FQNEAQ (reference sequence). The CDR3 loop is CASSWGTGGEKLFF.

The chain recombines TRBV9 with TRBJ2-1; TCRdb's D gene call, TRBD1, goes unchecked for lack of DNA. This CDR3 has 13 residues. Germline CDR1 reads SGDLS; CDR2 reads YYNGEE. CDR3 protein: CASSGTGNNEQFF.

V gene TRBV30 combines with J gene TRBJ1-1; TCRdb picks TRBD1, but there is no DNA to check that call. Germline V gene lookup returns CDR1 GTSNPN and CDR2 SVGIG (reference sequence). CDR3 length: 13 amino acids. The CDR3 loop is CAWSVTGGSEAFF. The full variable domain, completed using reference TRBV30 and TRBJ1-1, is SQTIHQWPATLVQPVGSPLSLECTVEGTSNPNLYWYRQAAGRGLQLLFYSVGIGQISSEVPQNLSASRPQDRQFILSSKKLLLSDSGFYLCAWSVTGGSEAFFGQGTRLTVV.

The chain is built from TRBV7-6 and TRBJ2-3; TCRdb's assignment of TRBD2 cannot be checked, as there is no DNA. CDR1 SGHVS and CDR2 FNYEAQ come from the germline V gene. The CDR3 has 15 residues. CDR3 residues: CASSPVGPESDTQYF.

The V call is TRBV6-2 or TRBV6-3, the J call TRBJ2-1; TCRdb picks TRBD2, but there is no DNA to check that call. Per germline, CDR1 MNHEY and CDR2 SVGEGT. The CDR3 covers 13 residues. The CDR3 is CASSHGPYNEQFF.

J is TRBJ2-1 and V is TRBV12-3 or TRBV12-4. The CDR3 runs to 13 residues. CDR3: CASSSGLDNEQFF.

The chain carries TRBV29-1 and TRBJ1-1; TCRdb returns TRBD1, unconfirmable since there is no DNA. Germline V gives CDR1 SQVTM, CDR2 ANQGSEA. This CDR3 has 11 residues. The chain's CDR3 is CSGYRGDEAFF.